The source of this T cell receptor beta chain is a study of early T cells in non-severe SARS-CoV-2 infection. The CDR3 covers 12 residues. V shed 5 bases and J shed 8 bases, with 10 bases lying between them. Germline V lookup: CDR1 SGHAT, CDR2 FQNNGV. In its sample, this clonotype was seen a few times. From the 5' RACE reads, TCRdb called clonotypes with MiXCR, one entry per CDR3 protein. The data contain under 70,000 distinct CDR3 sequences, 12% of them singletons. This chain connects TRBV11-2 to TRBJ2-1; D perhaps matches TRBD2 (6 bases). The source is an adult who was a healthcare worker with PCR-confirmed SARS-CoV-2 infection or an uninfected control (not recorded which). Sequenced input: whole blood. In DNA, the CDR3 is TGTGCCAGCAGCCCGGGACTGGATGAGCAGTTCTTC. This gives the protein CASSPGLDEQFF.